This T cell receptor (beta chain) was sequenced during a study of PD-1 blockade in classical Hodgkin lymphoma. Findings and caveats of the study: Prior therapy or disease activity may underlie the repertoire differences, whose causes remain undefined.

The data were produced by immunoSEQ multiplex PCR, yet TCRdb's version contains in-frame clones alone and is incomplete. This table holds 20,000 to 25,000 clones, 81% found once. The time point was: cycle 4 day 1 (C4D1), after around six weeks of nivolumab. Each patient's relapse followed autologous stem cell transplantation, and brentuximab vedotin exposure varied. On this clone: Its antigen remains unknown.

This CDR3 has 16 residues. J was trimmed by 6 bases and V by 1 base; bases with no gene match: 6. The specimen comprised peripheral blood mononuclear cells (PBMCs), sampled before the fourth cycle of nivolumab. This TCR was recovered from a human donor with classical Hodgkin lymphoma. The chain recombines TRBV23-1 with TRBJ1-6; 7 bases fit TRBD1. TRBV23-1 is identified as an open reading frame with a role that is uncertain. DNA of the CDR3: TGCGCCAGCAGTCAATTTGAAGGGGGCTGTAATTCACCCCTCCACTTT. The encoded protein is CASSQFEGGCNSPLHF.